This TCR beta chain emerged from a study of Graves' ophthalmopathy and Graves' hyperthyroidism. This clonotype was found many times. Its antigen is unknown. Overall study findings and caveats: With approximately 88% sensitivity and about 83% specificity, a 13-signature model separated ophthalmopathy from stable hyperthyroidism.

RNA transcripts served as template for amplifying TCR beta CDR3 sequences. First-round RT-PCR used HTBI primers; second-round multiplex PCR followed. TCRdb re-derived calls from the multiplex PCR reads in MiXCR, one entry per CDR3 protein. Of some 380,000 distinct CDR3 sequences in the sample, just over 15% were seen once. No ophthalmopathy within 18 months of follow-up signified stable hyperthyroidism. People with hyperthyroidism were aged 18 to 65 and newly diagnosed, under 2 months' duration. A diagnosis was made from clinical symptoms together with serum thyroxine, TRAb, thyroid ultrasound and orbital computed tomography. The sample was peripheral blood. This TCR derives from a woman aged 18-29 years with stable Graves' hyperthyroidism.

CDR3 DNA: TGTGCCAGCAGAGTTATCTGGAGACGGGACAATCAGCCCCAGCATTTT. It is translated as CASRVIWRRDNQPQHF. The chain joins TRBV6-1 to TRBJ1-5; D call uncertain. V lost 6 bases, J lost 3 bases, and 18 bases lay in between. The CDR3 sequence is 16 residues long. Germline V gene data show CDR1 as MNHNS and CDR2 as SASEGT.